This T cell receptor (beta chain) was observed in a study of blood T cells in healthy people across ages. PCR was performed a second time for about 7 to 11 cycles using a sample-barcoded 5' primer and a J-beta primer mix. Unique molecular identifiers of 12 random nucleotides labeled each cDNA. TCRdb passed the 5' RACE reads through MiXCR, listing each CDR3 protein once. The sample carries approximately 900,000 distinct CDR3 sequences, just under 30% recorded once. The V segment lost 4 bases and the J segment 6 bases; nucleotides outside the gene matches: 9. The CDR3 covers 16 residues. CDR1 is SGHVS and CDR2 is FQNEAQ in the germline V gene. This same sample was also part of a study on T cells of mothers and their children. That paper notes: A few healthy Caucasian mothers and their six children donated.

This sequence originates from a middle-aged woman in good health. The V gene is TRBV7-8, the J gene TRBJ2-3; TRBD2 matches at 11 bases. Sequenced material: blood. The CDR3: CASSSRASGGRDTQYF. In DNA form, the CDR3 reads TGTGCCAGCAGCTCTAGAGCTAGCGGGGGGAGGGATACGCAGTATTTT.